Listed here are 5 T cell receptor beta chains from one sample, sequenced in a study of CD8+ T cells in alopecia areata. Indicated treatment: oral pan-JAK inhibitor, 5-10 mg twice daily. Following RNA extraction, reverse transcription yielded cDNA that acted as the sequencing template. Data came from immunoSEQ multiplex PCR; TCRdb stores just in-frame clones and leaves some out. Here the sample spans approximately 170,000 clones, around 56% being singletons. The input for sequencing was CD4+ T cells sorted from blood, taken at week 4, from a patient treated with tofacitinib. The receptors were sampled from a human donor with alopecia areata.

This chain uses TRBV6-1 with TRBJ1-2; possible D gene TRBD1, 5 bases. The germline V gene encodes CDR1 MNHNS and CDR2 SASEGT. The CDR3 contains 16 residues. V gave up 4 bases and J gave up 4 bases, with 19 bases separating them. Written as DNA, the CDR3 is TGTGCCAGCAGTGCCATGACAGAGAAGGGCCTCTATGGCTACACCTTC. It encodes CASSAMTEKGLYGYTF.

Of note for this clone: Other nucleotide sequences in the sample specify the same CDR3. The rearrangement uses TRBV29-1 and TRBJ2-5; D is perhaps TRBD1 (7 bases). The CDR3 extends over 11 amino acids. The V end was cut by 4 bases, the J end by 5 bases, with 8 bases between. The V gene's germline CDR1 is SQVTM and CDR2 ANQGSEA. The CDR3 is CSVAGGETQYF. Written as DNA, the CDR3 is TGCAGCGTTGCAGGGGGGGAGACCCAGTACTTC.

The genes are TRBV25-1 and TRBJ2-7, with no clear D. This CDR3 has 12 residues. Trimming cost V 3 bases and J 7 bases, with 10 bases left between them. In germline, CDR1 is MGHDK, CDR2 SYGVNS. CDR3 protein: CASSEAAQEQYF. Here the CDR3 DNA reads TGTGCCAGCAGTGAGGCGGCGCAGGAGCAGTACTTC.

The gene calls are TRBV25-1 and TRBJ1-2; D call uncertain. The germline CDR1 and CDR2 sequences are MGHDK and SYGVNS. The CDR3 runs to 14 residues. Deletions cut 6 bases from V and 4 bases from J, with 15 bases between. The CDR3 DNA is TGTGCCAGCAGCGCCGGGTCCGGGTTCTATGGCTACACCTTC. It encodes CASSAGSGFYGYTF.

The chain carries TRBV5-1 and TRBJ2-5; D is perhaps TRBD2 (6 bases). Germline V gene sequence: CDR1 SGHRS, CDR2 YFSETQ. Trimming stripped 4 bases from V and 3 bases from J, with 13 bases between. The CDR3 is 14 amino acids. The CDR3 nucleotides are TGCGCCAGCAGCAGGATCTCGGGGGAAGAGACCCAGTACTTC. Protein product: CASSRISGEETQYF. The full variable domain, in which reference TRBV5-1 and TRBJ2-5 provide the parts outside the CDR3, is KAGVTQTPRYLIKTRGQQVTLSCSPISGHRSVSWYQQTPGQGLQFLFEYFSETQRNKGNFPGRFSGRQFSNSRSEMNVSTLELGDSALYLCASSRISGEETQYFGPGTRLLVL.